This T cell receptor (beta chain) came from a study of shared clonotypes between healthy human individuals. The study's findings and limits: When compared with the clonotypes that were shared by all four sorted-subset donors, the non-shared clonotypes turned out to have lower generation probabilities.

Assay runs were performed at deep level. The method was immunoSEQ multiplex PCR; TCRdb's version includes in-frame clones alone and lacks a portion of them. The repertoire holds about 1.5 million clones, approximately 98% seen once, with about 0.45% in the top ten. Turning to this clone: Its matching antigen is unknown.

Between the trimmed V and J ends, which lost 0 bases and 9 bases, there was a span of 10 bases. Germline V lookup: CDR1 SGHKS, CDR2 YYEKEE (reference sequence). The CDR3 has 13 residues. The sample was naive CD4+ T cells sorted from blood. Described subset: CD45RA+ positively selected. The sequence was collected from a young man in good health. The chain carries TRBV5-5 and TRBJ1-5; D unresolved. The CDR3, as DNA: TGTGCCAGCAGCTTGGGTGCGGCTGGGCCCCAGCATTTT. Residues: CASSLGAAGPQHF. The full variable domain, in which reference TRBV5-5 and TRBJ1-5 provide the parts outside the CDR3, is DAGVTQSPTHLIKTRGQQVTLRCSPISGHKSVSWYQQVLGQGPQFIFQYYEKEERGRGNFPDRFSARQFPNYSSELNVNALLLGDSALYLCASSLGAAGPQHFGDGTRLSIL.